These 30 T cell receptor beta chains were all obtained from the same sample, sequenced in a study of vaccination and CD4 T cells after COVID-19. With the Oncomine TCR Beta short-read assay, DNA from cultured CD4+ T cells was sequenced. TCRdb reprocessed the PCR reads via MiXCR and lists one record per CDR3 protein. Among around 16,000 distinct CDR3 sequences listed, about 43% were seen once. The treatment is: roughly nine-day PBMC culture with coronavirus spike peptide pools or control peptides (ViraFEST assay). Antigen specificity for these receptors is unknown. Material: CD4+ T cells from blood, cultured in vitro, obtained after SARS-CoV-2 vaccination. These receptors were collected from a human donor who had recovered from COVID-19.

This clonotype was detected only a few times. The rearrangement uses TRBV19 and TRBJ2-5; no definite D call. Per the germline V gene, CDR1 is LNHDA and CDR2 is SQIVND (reference sequence). V gave up 3 bases and J gave up 4 bases, with 18 bases separating them. The CDR3 extends over 16 amino acids. CDR3 protein: CASSMWTGSKGETQYF. The CDR3 nucleotides are TGTGCCAGTAGTATGTGGACCGGTTCCAAGGGAGAGACCCAGTACTTC.

This clonotype counts as large. V and J are TRBV20-1 and TRBJ2-5; unclear D gene. CDR1 and CDR2 (germline): DFQATT, SNEGSKA (reference sequence). This CDR3 contains 15 residues. With 5 bases removed from V and 2 bases from J, the gap between germline ends came to 18 bases. The CDR3 sequence is CSAHGPWTEQETQYF. The DNA for the CDR3 is TGCAGTGCTCACGGGCCCTGGACGGAACAAGAGACCCAGTACTTC.

The rearrangement links TRBV20-1 to TRBJ2-1; possibly TRBD1 for D (6 bases). Germline-derived CDR1 and CDR2 are DFQATT and SNEGSKA (reference sequence). Trimming stripped 3 bases from V and 7 bases from J, with 10 bases between. The CDR3 runs 12 residues. CDR3 coding DNA: TGCAGTGCTAGGGGGGCCGTTAATGAGCAGTTCTTC. Protein sequence: CSARGAVNEQFF.

This clonotype has only a few counts. This rearrangement joins TRBV7-3 to TRBJ2-1, with 8 bases that match TRBD2. V shed 5 bases and J 2 bases; nucleotides not matched to a gene: 2. In germline, CDR1 is SGHTA, CDR2 FQGTGA. CDR3 length equals 14 residues. The DNA of the CDR3 is TGTGCCAGCAGCCCCGGGGGGGCCTACAATGAGCAGTTCTTC. Its protein product is CASSPGGAYNEQFF.

This clonotype was counted a few times. This rearrangement joins TRBV6-1 to TRBJ1-5; 10 bases line up with TRBD1. The CDR3 totals 15 residues. Per germline, CDR1 MNHNS and CDR2 SASEGT. Trimming cost V 2 bases and J 7 bases; bases outside gene matches: 5. This CDR3 reads CASSEWGQGRQPQHF. The CDR3 nucleotides read TGTGCCAGCAGTGAATGGGGACAGGGGAGGCAGCCCCAGCATTTT.

This clonotype has only a few counts. V usage is TRBV19 and J usage is TRBJ2-4; D is ambiguous. Looked up from germline, CDR1 is LNHDA and CDR2 is SQIVND (reference sequence). The CDR3 contains 15 residues. Deletions cut 4 bases from V and 0 bases from J, with 10 bases between. This CDR3 is CASSKMSEAKNIQYF. Written as DNA, the CDR3 is TGTGCCAGTAGTAAGATGAGCGAAGCCAAAAACATTCAGTACTTC.

The genes are TRBV5-1 and TRBJ2-5; 11 bases match TRBD1. The CDR3 runs 19 residues. CDR1 SGHRS and CDR2 YFSETQ come from the germline V gene. J was trimmed by 1 base and V by 2 bases; bases with no gene match: 13. CDR3 nucleotide sequence: TGCGCCAGCAGCTTAATCGGACAGGGGGCTAGCGGGGTCCAAGAGACCCAGTACTTC. It specifies CASSLIGQGASGVQETQYF.

The chain uses TRBV28 and TRBJ1-2; no definite D call. This CDR3 is built from 14 residues. V lost 1 base to trimming and J lost 6 bases, with 12 bases between them. Germline V CDR1 and CDR2: MDHEN, SYDVKM. CDR3 sequence: CASSLFGRHDGYTF. CDR3 bases: TGTGCCAGCAGTTTATTTGGCCGACATGATGGCTACACCTTC.

This clonotype appeared a few times. The rearrangement joins TRBV19 to TRBJ1-6; D is ambiguous. Germline V gives CDR1 LNHDA, CDR2 SQIVND (reference sequence). This CDR3 contains 13 residues. Trimming cost V 5 bases and J 9 bases, with 11 bases left between them. In DNA form, the CDR3 reads TGTGCCAGTAGTGCGAATAAGGGTTCACCCCTCCACTTT. Its translation is CASSANKGSPLHF.

CDR3 DNA: TGTGCCAGCAGCTTGGGGTATTGGGGACAGGGAAATTCACCCCTCCACTTT. This codes for CASSLGYWGQGNSPLHF. The chain has TRBV7-8 and TRBJ1-6; TRBD1 agrees at 9 bases. Germline V CDR1 and CDR2: SGHVS, FQNEAQ. The CDR3 has 17 amino acids. Trimming cost V 3 bases and J 7 bases; bases outside gene matches: 10.

V gene TRBV20-1 combines with J gene TRBJ1-1, with a weak D call TRBD1 (6 bases). Trimming removed 8 bases from V and 0 bases from J, with 13 bases in between. CDR1 is DFQATT, CDR2 SNEGSKA, per germline (reference sequence). The CDR3 spans 13 residues. CDR3 sequence (DNA): TGCAGTACCCCGGGACACATGAACACTGAAGCTTTCTTT. Translation: CSTPGHMNTEAFF.

The rearrangement links TRBV20-1 to TRBJ2-2; 10 nucleotides align to TRBD1. The CDR3 consists of 14 residues. CDR1 DFQATT and CDR2 SNEGSKA come from the germline V gene (reference sequence). The trim removed 3 bases at V and 4 bases at J, leaving 2 bases unmatched. The CDR3 here is CSASRDRGTGELFF. In DNA, the CDR3 is TGCAGTGCTAGCCGGGACAGGGGCACCGGGGAGCTGTTTTTT.

The chain links TRBV27 to TRBJ1-5; a possible D gene is TRBD1 (6 bases). The length of the CDR3 is 15 residues. The germline V and J ends were trimmed by 6 bases and 0 bases, with 12 bases remaining between them. Germline values: CDR1 MNHEY, CDR2 SMNVEV (reference sequence). CDR3 DNA sequence: TGTGCCAGCAGACCCGGGACAAATAGCAATCAGCCCCAGCATTTT. It specifies CASRPGTNSNQPQHF.

The CDR3 is CASSEDSSGANVLTF. DNA of the CDR3: TGTGCCAGCAGTGAAGACAGCTCTGGGGCCAACGTCCTGACTTTC. The V gene is TRBV6-1, the J gene TRBJ2-6; no clear D gene. V shed 1 base and J shed 0 bases, with 4 bases lying between them. The V gene's germline CDR1 is MNHNS and CDR2 SASEGT. This CDR3 comprises 15 residues.

This chain links TRBV28 with TRBJ1-4; D not resolved. The germline CDR1 and CDR2 sequences are MDHEN and SYDVKM. CDR3 size: 13 residues. V was pared by 6 bases and J by 8 bases, with 13 bases between. DNA for the CDR3: TGTGCCAGCAGAACATTAGTCAGGGAAAAACTGTTTTTT. Translating it yields CASRTLVREKLFF.

This sequence joins TRBV7-2 and TRBJ2-1; 13 bases map to TRBD2. Germline assignment: CDR1 SGHTA and CDR2 FQGNSA. The CDR3 runs to 15 residues. With 2 bases clipped from V and 10 bases from J, the junction kept 5 bases outside the gene matches. CDR3 sequence reads: CASSLPTSGRREQFF. CDR3 in DNA: TGTGCCAGCAGCTTACCGACTAGCGGGAGGCGGGAGCAGTTCTTC.

This clonotype was observed a few times. The chain employs TRBV6-2 or TRBV6-3 and TRBJ2-3, with 12 bases lining up with TRBD1. The CDR3 runs to 17 residues. Germline V gene sequence: CDR1 MNHEY, CDR2 SVGEGT. The junction had 11 bases not matched to a gene; V was cut back by 5 bases and J by 5 bases. The CDR3: CASSNPGQGASGDTQYF. The CDR3 nucleotides are TGTGCCAGCAGTAACCCGGGACAGGGGGCCTCTGGAGATACGCAGTATTTT.

The CDR3 bases are TGTGCCAGCAGCTTGTGGGGACTTCTGAACACTGAAGCTTTCTTT. Translated, it gives CASSLWGLLNTEAFF. The chain uses TRBV5-6 and TRBJ1-1; D may be TRBD1 (5 bases). This CDR3 is built from 15 residues. Looked up from germline, CDR1 is SGHDT and CDR2 is YYEEEE. V was cut by 1 base and J by 0 bases, with 10 bases left in between. Combining the CDR3 with reference TRBV5-6 and TRBJ1-1 gives the whole variable domain DAGVTQSPTHLIKTRGQQVTLRCSPKSGHDTVSWYQQALGQGPQFIFQYYEEEERQRGNFPDRFSGHQFPNYSSELNVNALLLGDSALYLCASSLWGLLNTEAFFGQGTRLTVV.

This clonotype was seen a single time. The V call is TRBV30, the J call TRBJ1-5; 9 bases match TRBD1. Germline values: CDR1 GTSNPN, CDR2 SVGIG (reference sequence). With 0 bases clipped from V and 3 bases from J, the junction kept 3 bases outside the gene matches. This CDR3 contains 15 residues. The CDR3 DNA reads as TGTGCCTGGAGTGTACAGGGGGCGATCAATCAGCCCCAGCATTTT. Translated, it gives CAWSVQGAINQPQHF.

This clonotype came up a few times. The chain couples TRBV20-1 to TRBJ2-1; TRBD2 might be the D (5 bases). CDR1 and CDR2 from the germline V gene are DFQATT and SNEGSKA (reference sequence). The V end was cut by 3 bases, the J end by 5 bases, with 17 bases between. The CDR3 runs to 15 residues. For the CDR3, the DNA is TGCAGTGCTAGGTTCAGCGGTAGAGACGACAATGAGCAGTTCTTC. This sequence encodes CSARFSGRDDNEQFF.

Points on this clonotype: With a much larger clone just one base away, this may be a read error. The J gene is TRBJ2-5, the V gene TRBV5-1, with TRBD2 matching 9 bases. This CDR3 spans 14 amino acids. Germline V gene lookup returns CDR1 SGHRS and CDR2 YFSETQ. The CDR3 sequence is CASSRTSAQETKYF. Here the CDR3 DNA reads TGCGCCAGCAGCCGGACTAGCGCCCAAGAGACCAAGTACTTC.

This clonotype qualifies as medium-sized. At one boundary the junction diverges from the germline segment, which might be a read error. The chain couples TRBV6-1 to TRBJ2-1; D is undetermined. Germline CDR1 reads MNHNS; CDR2 reads SASEGT. The CDR3 runs to 15 residues. The CDR3 is CASSVVGIPYNEQFF. For the CDR3, the DNA is TGTGCCAGCAGCGTAGTGGGGATCCCCTATAATGAGCAGTTCTTC.

This clonotype was seen a few times. The V and J genes are TRBV28 and TRBJ2-2; 11 nucleotides match TRBD2. The germline V gene has CDR1 MDHEN and CDR2 SYDVKM. The CDR3 has 20 residues. Losses at the gene ends were 2 bases for V and 1 base for J; bases not matched to a gene: 12. CDR3 DNA sequence: TGTGCCAGCAGTTTACGGCAGGGTAGAACTAGCGGGAGGAACACCGGGGAGCTGTTTTTT. Translation gives CASSLRQGRTSGRNTGELFF.

This rearrangement joins TRBV7-9 to TRBJ2-1, with D hard to call. The CDR3 is made up of 18 amino acids. Looked up from germline, CDR1 is SEHNR and CDR2 is FQNEAQ (reference sequence). Trimming cost V 8 bases and J 6 bases, with 29 bases left between them. This CDR3 is CASLRAPSGPWGTNEQFF. The CDR3 bases are TGTGCCAGCCTCCGAGCCCCATCTGGTCCTTGGGGAACCAATGAGCAGTTCTTC.

The chain couples TRBV12-1 to TRBJ2-5. TRBV12-1 is a pseudogene. CDR3 length equals 12 residues. The CDR3 loop is CASIDQRETQYF. The CDR3 coding sequence is TGTGCCAGCATCGACCAGCGAGAGACCCAGTACTTC.

The J gene is TRBJ2-1, the V gene TRBV28; D remains unclear. Germline V gene lookup returns CDR1 MDHEN and CDR2 SYDVKM. V was shortened by 5 bases and J by 5 bases, with 16 bases between the two germline ends. This CDR3 contains 15 residues. The CDR3 spells CASSPPRAFNNEQFF. Here the CDR3 DNA reads TGTGCCAGCAGTCCCCCCCGGGCCTTCAACAATGAGCAGTTCTTC.

This clonotype was observed a single time. The gene calls are TRBV7-2 and TRBJ2-6; 9 bases align to TRBD1. This CDR3 region has 15 residues. Germline V gives CDR1 SGHTA, CDR2 FQGNSA. V shed 5 bases, J shed 2 bases, and the junction held 1 base outside the gene matches. CDR3 loop: CASSRDRAGANVLTF. The CDR3 coding sequence is TGTGCCAGCAGCCGGGACAGGGCTGGGGCCAACGTCCTGACTTTC.

The V gene is TRBV7-3, the J gene TRBJ2-7, with 7 bases identical to TRBD1. J was trimmed by 3 bases and V by 0 bases; bases with no gene match: 11. CDR3 length equals 17 residues. Germline V gives CDR1 SGHTA, CDR2 FQGTGA. Written as DNA, the CDR3 is TGTGCCAGCAGCTTAACGCCACGGACAGGCGGAGTCTACGAGCAGTACTTC. Its protein is CASSLTPRTGGVYEQYF.

The chain links TRBV24-1 to TRBJ2-1; 12 bases are shared with TRBD1. Germline loops: CDR1 KGHDR, CDR2 SFDVKD. The CDR3 has 18 amino acids. V lost 3 bases, J lost 4 bases, and 9 bases stayed unmatched. The chain's CDR3 is CATSDPGTGGTRYNEQFF. CDR3 nucleotides: TGTGCCACCAGTGATCCTGGGACAGGGGGCACACGGTACAATGAGCAGTTCTTC.

V is TRBV27 and J is TRBJ2-5, with D tentatively TRBD1 (5 bases). V shed 6 bases and J shed 5 bases, with 16 bases lying between them. Germline values: CDR1 MNHEY, CDR2 SMNVEV (reference sequence). The CDR3 has 14 amino acids. In nucleotides, the CDR3 is TGTGCCAGCAGCCCAGGGTACGCGATGGAGACCCAGTACTTC. Its translation: CASSPGYAMETQYF.